A selection of T cell receptor beta chains follows, all from one sample in a study of CD8 T cells in ankylosing spondylitis. TCRdb recomputed calls from the 5' RACE reads with MiXCR, one row per CDR3 protein. Among just under 550,000 distinct CDR3 sequences listed, 10% to 15% were seen once. The specimen sequenced was blood, either unsorted or a sorted T cell fraction (not recorded which). These receptors all stem from a male donor with ankylosing spondylitis. The CDR3 runs from the conserved cysteine through the conserved F or W. Each record gives: clone size, V gene, D gene, J gene, CDR3 DNA, CDR3 protein. D genes are given only for firm matches. Size tells how often a clone was seen (once, few, many) or the class of an expanded clone, and some rows leave it out.

abundance: many; v_gene: TRBV20-1; d_gene: -; j_gene: TRBJ1-5; CDR3nt: TGCAGTGCTAAGCGAGGGGATCAGCCCCAGCATTTT; CDR3aa: CSAKRGDQPQHF
abundance: -; v_gene: TRBV27; d_gene: -; j_gene: TRBJ1-1; CDR3nt: TGTGCCAGCAGTTATAGGGGGAGCACTGAAGCTTTCTTT; CDR3aa: CASSYRGSTEAFF
abundance: few; v_gene: TRBV20-1; d_gene: -; j_gene: TRBJ2-2; CDR3nt: TGCAGTGCTCAACCAGGCGGAACCGGGGCCGGGGAGCTGTTTTTT; CDR3aa: CSAQPGGTGAGELFF
abundance: -; v_gene: TRBV6-2/TRBV6-3; d_gene: TRBD1; j_gene: TRBJ1-2; CDR3nt: TGTGCCAGCAGTACTACAGGGGTGAATGGCTACACCTTC; CDR3aa: CASSTTGVNGYTF
abundance: many; v_gene: TRBV3-1; d_gene: -; j_gene: TRBJ1-5; CDR3nt: TGTGCCAGCAGCCAAGGCTTTCCAGGAAATCAGCCCCAGCATTTT; CDR3aa: CASSQGFPGNQPQHF
abundance: -; v_gene: TRBV20-1; d_gene: -; j_gene: TRBJ2-3; CDR3nt: TGCTCCCTCCCGGGTAGCCTGAGGAATACGCAGTATTTT; CDR3aa: CSLPGSLRNTQYF
abundance: few; v_gene: TRBV5-1; d_gene: -; j_gene: TRBJ1-1; CDR3nt: TGCGCCAGCAGCTTCGGAAGCCTGAACACTGAAGCTTTCTTT; CDR3aa: CASSFGSLNTEAFF
abundance: -; v_gene: TRBV15; d_gene: -; j_gene: TRBJ2-1; CDR3nt: TGTGCCACCAGCAGAGAAGGGACCCGACTGAATGAGCAGTTCTTC; CDR3aa: CATSREGTRLNEQFF
abundance: -; v_gene: TRBV3-1; d_gene: TRBD2; j_gene: TRBJ2-3; CDR3nt: TGTGCCAGCAGCCAAGACACAGTGCTAGCGGGATGGTCAGATACGCAGTATTTT; CDR3aa: CASSQDTVLAGWSDTQYF
abundance: few; v_gene: TRBV5-4; d_gene: TRBD2; j_gene: TRBJ2-3; CDR3nt: TGTGCCAGCAGCTTGAAATTTAGCGGGGGCACAGATACGCAGTATTTT; CDR3aa: CASSLKFSGGTDTQYF
abundance: -; v_gene: TRBV9; d_gene: -; j_gene: TRBJ2-1; CDR3nt: TGTGTCAGCAGCGTAGCTACTGGGGGGGCCGGACTCTACAATGAGCAGTTCTTC; CDR3aa: CVSSVATGGAGLYNEQFF
abundance: many; v_gene: TRBV7-9; d_gene: -; j_gene: TRBJ1-3; CDR3nt: TGTGCCAGCAGCCTTCCCGGGGTGTCCTCTGGAAACACCATATATTTT; CDR3aa: CASSLPGVSSGNTIYF
abundance: few; v_gene: TRBV11-2; d_gene: TRBD2; j_gene: TRBJ2-1; CDR3nt: TGTGCCAGCACCTCGAGTAGCGGGAAGGTGTGGGATGAGCAGTTCTTC; CDR3aa: CASTSSSGKVWDEQFF
abundance: -; v_gene: TRBV7-2; d_gene: -; j_gene: TRBJ2-5; CDR3nt: TGTGCCAGCAGCTTTAAGGCCCAAGAGACCCAGTACTTC; CDR3aa: CASSFKAQETQYF
abundance: -; v_gene: TRBV15; d_gene: TRBD1; j_gene: TRBJ2-3; CDR3nt: TGTGCCACCAGCAGAGGGAGGACAGGCTTAGGTCGCACAGATACGCAGTATTTT; CDR3aa: CATSRGRTGLGRTDTQYF
abundance: few; v_gene: TRBV12-3/TRBV12-4; d_gene: -; j_gene: TRBJ2-7; CDR3nt: TGTGCCAGCAGCCCCTGGGGGTTAGCCAGCGAGCAGTACTTC; CDR3aa: CASSPWGLASEQYF
abundance: few; v_gene: TRBV7-9; d_gene: TRBD1; j_gene: TRBJ1-5; CDR3nt: TGTGCCAGCAGCTTTGACAGGGTCAATCAGCCCCAGCATTTT; CDR3aa: CASSFDRVNQPQHF
abundance: -; v_gene: TRBV7-9; d_gene: -; j_gene: TRBJ1-4; CDR3nt: TGTGCCAGCAGCGGGGCCCCCGGCGGGGAAAAACTGTTTTTT; CDR3aa: CASSGAPGGEKLFF
abundance: -; v_gene: TRBV24-1; d_gene: TRBD2; j_gene: TRBJ2-2; CDR3nt: TGTGCCACGTCCGGGACTAGTATCGGGGAGCTGTTTTTT; CDR3aa: CATSGTSIGELFF
abundance: few; v_gene: TRBV20-1; d_gene: -; j_gene: TRBJ2-5; CDR3nt: TGCAGTGCTAGAGGGGGATACCAAGAGACCCAGTACTTC; CDR3aa: CSARGGYQETQYF
abundance: many; v_gene: TRBV5-1; d_gene: -; j_gene: TRBJ2-3; CDR3nt: TGCGCCAGCAGCTTGTTGCGGGCGGTGGATACGCAGTATTTT; CDR3aa: CASSLLRAVDTQYF
abundance: -; v_gene: TRBV7-2; d_gene: -; j_gene: TRBJ1-1; CDR3nt: TGTGCCAGCAGCTTACTATCCGGGGATGGCACTGAAGCTTTCTTT; CDR3aa: CASSLLSGDGTEAFF
abundance: many; v_gene: TRBV5-1; d_gene: TRBD1; j_gene: TRBJ1-1; CDR3nt: TGCGCCAGCAGCCCAGGACAGGGGGCCACTGAAGCTTTCTTT; CDR3aa: CASSPGQGATEAFF
abundance: few; v_gene: TRBV6-5; d_gene: TRBD1; j_gene: TRBJ1-5; CDR3nt: TGTGCCAGCAGTTATGACAGGGGATATCAGCCCCAGCATTTT; CDR3aa: CASSYDRGYQPQHF
abundance: few; v_gene: TRBV29-1; d_gene: TRBD1; j_gene: TRBJ2-5; CDR3nt: TGCAGCGTTGAGCAGGGGGCAGAGACCCAGTACTTC; CDR3aa: CSVEQGAETQYF
abundance: -; v_gene: TRBV9; d_gene: -; j_gene: TRBJ2-5; CDR3nt: TGTGCCAGCAGCAACATCGAAGAGACCCAGTACTTC; CDR3aa: CASSNIEETQYF
abundance: -; v_gene: TRBV5-1; d_gene: TRBD2; j_gene: TRBJ2-1; CDR3nt: TGCGCCAGCAGCTCCGACGTCGCGGGAGGGTCCTACAATGAGCAGTTCTTC; CDR3aa: CASSSDVAGGSYNEQFF
abundance: -; v_gene: TRBV5-6; d_gene: -; j_gene: TRBJ1-2; CDR3nt: TGTGCCAGCAACTTAATGGACAGCCACTATGGCTACACCTTC; CDR3aa: CASNLMDSHYGYTF
abundance: -; v_gene: TRBV20-1; d_gene: TRBD2; j_gene: TRBJ2-5; CDR3nt: TGCAGTGCTAGTGATAGCGGGATGTACCAAGAGACCCAGTACTTC; CDR3aa: CSASDSGMYQETQYF
abundance: few; v_gene: TRBV5-1; d_gene: -; j_gene: TRBJ1-1; CDR3nt: TGCGCCAGCAGCTCCCTGACGCTGGGGGACACTGAAGCTTTCTTT; CDR3aa: CASSSLTLGDTEAFF
abundance: few; v_gene: TRBV20-1; d_gene: -; j_gene: TRBJ2-5; CDR3nt: TGCAGTGCTACCGGTGGTCCGGGAGAGGGGCCAGTTTTTGAGACCCAGTACTTC; CDR3aa: CSATGGPGEGPVFETQYF
abundance: many; v_gene: TRBV5-1; d_gene: -; j_gene: TRBJ2-1; CDR3nt: TGCGCCAGCAGCTTGGTTGGTTATGAGCAGTTCTTC; CDR3aa: CASSLVGYEQFF
abundance: many; v_gene: TRBV12-3/TRBV12-4; d_gene: TRBD2; j_gene: TRBJ2-1; CDR3nt: TGTGCCAGCCCTAGCGGGAGATCCAATGAGCAGTTCTTC; CDR3aa: CASPSGRSNEQFF
abundance: few; v_gene: TRBV6-1; d_gene: TRBD2; j_gene: TRBJ2-3; CDR3nt: TGTGCCAGCAGCCCCAGCGGGAGTAGGGCAGATACGCAGTATTTT; CDR3aa: CASSPSGSRADTQYF
abundance: few; v_gene: TRBV29-1; d_gene: TRBD1; j_gene: TRBJ2-7; CDR3nt: TGCAGCGGGGGACAGACTTACGAGCAGTACTTC; CDR3aa: CSGGQTYEQYF
abundance: few; v_gene: TRBV5-1; d_gene: -; j_gene: TRBJ2-5; CDR3nt: TGCGCCAGCAGCTTGGAGGCTTGGAGAGAGACCCAGTACTTC; CDR3aa: CASSLEAWRETQYF
abundance: -; v_gene: TRBV3-1; d_gene: -; j_gene: TRBJ2-3; CDR3nt: TGTGCCAGCAGCCCCCGTCTACCAGATACGCAGTATTTT; CDR3aa: CASSPRLPDTQYF
abundance: -; v_gene: TRBV6-2/TRBV6-3; d_gene: -; j_gene: TRBJ2-6; CDR3nt: TGTGCCAGCAGTTACAGCCGATACTCTGGGGCCAACGTCCTGACTTTC; CDR3aa: CASSYSRYSGANVLTF
abundance: -; v_gene: TRBV27; d_gene: -; j_gene: TRBJ2-3; CDR3nt: TGTGCCACCACCCCGGGGGGCGGTGCAGATACGCAGTATTTT; CDR3aa: CATTPGGGADTQYF
abundance: -; v_gene: TRBV30; d_gene: TRBD1; j_gene: TRBJ1-1; CDR3nt: TGTGCCTGGAAAAAGAGAGACAGGGTGAACACTGAAGCTTTCTTT; CDR3aa: CAWKKRDRVNTEAFF
abundance: few; v_gene: TRBV4-2; d_gene: TRBD1; j_gene: TRBJ1-3; CDR3nt: TGTGCCAGCAGCCAAGAAGGCCCAGACAGGGGGGATTACACCATATATTTT; CDR3aa: CASSQEGPDRGDYTIYF
abundance: few; v_gene: TRBV5-6; d_gene: TRBD1; j_gene: TRBJ1-3; CDR3nt: TGTGCCAGCAGCTTCAGGGACAGAGTGTTAAACACCATATATTTT; CDR3aa: CASSFRDRVLNTIYF
abundance: few; v_gene: TRBV11-2; d_gene: TRBD1; j_gene: TRBJ2-7; CDR3nt: TGTGCCAGCAGCTTGGTTTTCGGACAGGGGCCCTACGAGCAGTACTTC; CDR3aa: CASSLVFGQGPYEQYF
abundance: -; v_gene: TRBV12-3/TRBV12-4; d_gene: TRBD1; j_gene: TRBJ2-5; CDR3nt: TGTGCCAGCAGCCCGCCCTCAGGGGGCCGTCAAGAGACCCAGTACTTC; CDR3aa: CASSPPSGGRQETQYF
abundance: many; v_gene: TRBV12-3/TRBV12-4; d_gene: -; j_gene: TRBJ1-1; CDR3nt: TGTGCCAGCGTCCTAGGGGTGAACACTGAAGCTTTCTTT; CDR3aa: CASVLGVNTEAFF
abundance: few; v_gene: TRBV18; d_gene: TRBD1; j_gene: TRBJ1-1; CDR3nt: TGTGCCAGCTCATCGGACAGGGTGCACACTGAAGCTTTCTTT; CDR3aa: CASSSDRVHTEAFF
abundance: many; v_gene: TRBV6-5; d_gene: TRBD1; j_gene: TRBJ2-3; CDR3nt: TGTGCCAGCAGTTCACAGGGGGGAACAGATACGCAGTATTTT; CDR3aa: CASSSQGGTDTQYF
abundance: -; v_gene: TRBV5-1; d_gene: -; j_gene: TRBJ2-1; CDR3nt: TGCGCCAGCAGCTTGGGAATCGACAATGAGCAGTTCTTC; CDR3aa: CASSLGIDNEQFF
abundance: -; v_gene: TRBV11-2; d_gene: -; j_gene: TRBJ1-2; CDR3nt: TGTGCCAGCAGCTTCGGGGGAGTCAATGGCTACACCTTC; CDR3aa: CASSFGGVNGYTF
abundance: few; v_gene: TRBV12-3/TRBV12-4; d_gene: TRBD1; j_gene: TRBJ1-1; CDR3nt: TGTGCCAGCAGGCCACAGGGGGCGGTCTCTGAAGCTTTCTTT; CDR3aa: CASRPQGAVSEAFF
abundance: -; v_gene: TRBV12-3/TRBV12-4; d_gene: -; j_gene: TRBJ2-5; CDR3nt: TGTGCCAGCAGGAACGATGCCGACCGGTGGGAGACCCAGTACTTC; CDR3aa: CASRNDADRWETQYF
abundance: many; v_gene: TRBV2; d_gene: -; j_gene: TRBJ1-1; CDR3nt: TGTGCCAGCAGTATCGCCCGGACACAACTGAACACTGAAGCTTTCTTT; CDR3aa: CASSIARTQLNTEAFF
abundance: -; v_gene: TRBV12-3/TRBV12-4; d_gene: -; j_gene: TRBJ2-1; CDR3nt: TGTGCCAGCAGTTTAGCCGGGACCCACCCGGGTGTTGAGCAGTTCTTC; CDR3aa: CASSLAGTHPGVEQFF
abundance: -; v_gene: TRBV20-1; d_gene: -; j_gene: TRBJ1-6; CDR3nt: TGCAGTGCTAGAGATCTGGCAGGGGATAATTCACCCCTCCACTTT; CDR3aa: CSARDLAGDNSPLHF
abundance: few; v_gene: TRBV10-2; d_gene: TRBD2; j_gene: TRBJ2-2; CDR3nt: TGCGCCAGCAGTGAGGGTAGCGGGAGACCGAACACCGGGGAGCTGTTTTTT; CDR3aa: CASSEGSGRPNTGELFF
abundance: -; v_gene: TRBV21-1; d_gene: -; j_gene: TRBJ2-3; CDR3nt: TGTGCCAGCAGCAAAGCTTCTGCGGGAGGGCGAAGACCCACAGATACGCAGTATTTT; CDR3aa: CASSKASAGGRRPTDTQYF
abundance: -; v_gene: TRBV25-1; d_gene: TRBD2; j_gene: TRBJ2-7; CDR3nt: TGTGCCAGCAGCCCTGGGGTTAGCGGGAGGGAAGGCTACGAGCAGTACTTC; CDR3aa: CASSPGVSGREGYEQYF